The rows below give T cell receptor beta chains drawn from one sample of a study of blood T cell repertoires in COVID-19. The table came from immunoSEQ multiplex PCR; TCRdb's copy has only in-frame clones and leaves some out. The data contain 360,000 or so clones, around 91% of them singletons. The source material was peripheral blood. Receptors were obtained from a man between 18 and 35 years old with active or convalescent COVID-19. The CDR3 runs from the conserved cysteine through the conserved F or W. D genes are given only for firm matches. Size is stated for part of the rows, as once, few or many counts, or as a class when the clone is expanded.

d_call | j_call | clone_size | v_call | cdr3_nt | cdr3_aa
TRBD1 | TRBJ2-1 | once | TRBV5-5 | TGTGCCAGCAGCTTGGCGGGACAGGGTTACAATGAGCAGTTCTTC | CASSLAGQGYNEQFF
. | TRBJ1-6 | . | TRBV29-1 | TGCAGTTCTCAGGGCCTTGGGGTCTATAATTCACCCCTCCACTTT | CSSQGLGVYNSPLHF
. | TRBJ1-1 | . | TRBV6-2/TRBV6-3 | TGTGCCAGCAGTTACTCGTCGGTAGACACTGAAGCTTTCTTT | CASSYSSVDTEAFF
. | TRBJ1-5 | . | TRBV2 | TGTGCCAGCAGTGAATGGGGGGTCAATCAGCCCCAGCATTTT | CASSEWGVNQPQHF
TRBD2 | TRBJ2-5 | . | TRBV9 | TGTGCCAGCAGCGTAGGTGGACTAGCGGGGTATGAGACCCAGTACTTC | CASSVGGLAGYETQYF
. | TRBJ1-3 | . | TRBV6-5 | TGTGCCAGCAGCCTGGGGGGGGTTGGAAACACCATATATTTT | CASSLGGVGNTIYF
TRBD2 | TRBJ2-1 | . | TRBV9 | TGTGCCAGCAGCGCCGGACTAGCGGGGGGCCGGGGGCAGTTCTTC | CASSAGLAGGRGQFF
. | TRBJ1-5 | . | TRBV28 | TGTGCCAGCAGTTTACGGCAGGCTCAGCCCCAGCATTTT | CASSLRQAQPQHF
TRBD1 | TRBJ2-1 | . | TRBV6-2/TRBV6-3 | TGTGCCAGCAGTCGGGCGGGACAGGGGTGGGATGAGCAGTTCTTC | CASSRAGQGWDEQFF
. | TRBJ1-2 | . | TRBV4-3 | TGCGCCAGCAGCCAAGGTACTGGACCGGGGGGCTATGGCTACACCTTC | CASSQGTGPGGYGYTF
. | TRBJ2-1 | . | TRBV28 | TGTGCCAGCAGTTTGGGGGGGACACTATACAATGAGCAGTTCTTC | CASSLGGTLYNEQFF
TRBD1 | TRBJ2-7 | . | TRBV9 | TGTGCCAGCAGCGTAGCTGGGACAGGGGATTACGAGCAGTACTTC | CASSVAGTGDYEQYF
TRBD1 | TRBJ2-2 | . | TRBV15 | TGTGCCACCAGGGGTCCTCCGGGACAGGTTGTCACCGGGGAGCTGTTTTTT | CATRGPPGQVVTGELFF
TRBD2 | TRBJ2-1 | few | TRBV28 | TGTGCCAGCAGTTCCCTCCATGAAGCGGGACCATACAATGAGCAGTTCTTC | CASSSLHEAGPYNEQFF
. | TRBJ2-4 | . | TRBV19 | TGTGCCAGTAGTATCCACCTGCCTGACAGGAAAAACATTCAGTACTTC | CASSIHLPDRKNIQYF
TRBD1 | TRBJ1-1 | . | TRBV29-1 | TGCAGCGTTGGACAGGGGAACACTGAAGCTTTCTTT | CSVGQGNTEAFF
TRBD2 | TRBJ2-1 | . | TRBV5-3 | TGTGCCAGAAGCTACCGGACTAGCGGGAGATGGTCCTACAATGAGCAGTTCTTC | CARSYRTSGRWSYNEQFF
TRBD2 | TRBJ2-2 | . | TRBV27 | TGTGCCAGCAGTTTAATTTCGAGCGGGGGCACCGGGGAGCTGTTTTTT | CASSLISSGGTGELFF